The entry below gives a single TCR beta chain sequence along with its context. What it recognizes is unknown. The trim removed 2 bases at V and 4 bases at J, leaving 8 bases unmatched. CDR3 length equals 15 residues. Germline CDR1 SGHDT, CDR2 YYEEEE. This sample was included in a study of cytomegalovirus exposure and HLA in healthy donors. Study findings and constraints: Most of the TCR beta V segments (in an earlier analysis) were productive either about 90% or about 30% of the time. TRBV6-2, TRBV6-3 and other indistinguishable V segments were excluded. Later analysis associated a missense DCLRE1C variant with TCR beta V- and J-gene trimming. Later analysis showed most CMV-associated TCR beta chains appearing HLA-restricted.

The PCR ran on 60 Vbeta and 13 Jbeta primers. Sequenced by immunoSEQ multiplex PCR; TCRdb stores in-frame clones only, minus some. The sample holds around 200,000 clones, under 80% seen once. Sequencing was done on a sample of PBMCs. This receptor was taken from a man aged 25-45 years in good health and CMV-seropositive. V usage is TRBV5-6 and J usage is TRBJ1-2; 7 bases map to TRBD1. In DNA, the CDR3 is TGTGCCAGCAGCTTCCCGGGGGCAGGGGGCTATGGCTACACCTTC. Amino acid sequence: CASSFPGAGGYGYTF.